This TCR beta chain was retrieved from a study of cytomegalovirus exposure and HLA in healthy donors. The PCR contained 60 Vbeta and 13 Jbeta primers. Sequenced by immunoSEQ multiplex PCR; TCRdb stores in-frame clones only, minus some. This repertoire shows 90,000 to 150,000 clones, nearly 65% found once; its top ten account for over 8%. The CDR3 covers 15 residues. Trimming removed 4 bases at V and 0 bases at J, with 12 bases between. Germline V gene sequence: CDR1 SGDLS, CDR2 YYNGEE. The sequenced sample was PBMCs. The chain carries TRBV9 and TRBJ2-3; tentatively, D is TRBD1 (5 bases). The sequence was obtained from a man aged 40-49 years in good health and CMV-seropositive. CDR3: CASSPETASTDTQYF. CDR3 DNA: TGTGCCAGCAGCCCTGAGACAGCTAGCACAGATACGCAGTATTTT.